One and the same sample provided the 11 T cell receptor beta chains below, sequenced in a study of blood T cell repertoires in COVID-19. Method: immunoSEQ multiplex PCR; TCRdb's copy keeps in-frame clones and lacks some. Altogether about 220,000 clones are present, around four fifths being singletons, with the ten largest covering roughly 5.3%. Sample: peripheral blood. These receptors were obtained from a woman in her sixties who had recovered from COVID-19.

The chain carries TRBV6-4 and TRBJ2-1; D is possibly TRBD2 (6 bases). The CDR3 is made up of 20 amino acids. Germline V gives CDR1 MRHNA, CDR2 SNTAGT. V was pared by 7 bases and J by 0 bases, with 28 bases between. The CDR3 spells CASTNNRDSTYSSSYNEQFF. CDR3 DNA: TGTGCCAGCACGAATAACCGGGACTCGACCTACTCGAGCTCCTACAATGAGCAGTTCTTC.

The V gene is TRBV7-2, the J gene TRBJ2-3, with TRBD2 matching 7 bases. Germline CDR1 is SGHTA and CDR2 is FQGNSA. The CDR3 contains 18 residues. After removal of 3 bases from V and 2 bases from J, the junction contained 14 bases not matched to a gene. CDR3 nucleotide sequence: TGTGCCAGCAGCTTTGTGGCTAGCGGTGCAGTGCCCACAGATACGCAGTATTTT. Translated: CASSFVASGAVPTDTQYF.

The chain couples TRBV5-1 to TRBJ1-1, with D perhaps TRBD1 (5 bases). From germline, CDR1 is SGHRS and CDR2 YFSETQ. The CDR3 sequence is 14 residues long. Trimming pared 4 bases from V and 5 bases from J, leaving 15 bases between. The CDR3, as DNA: TGCGCCAGCAGCGACTCCGGGGGAGGTACTGAAGCTTTCTTT. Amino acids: CASSDSGGGTEAFF.

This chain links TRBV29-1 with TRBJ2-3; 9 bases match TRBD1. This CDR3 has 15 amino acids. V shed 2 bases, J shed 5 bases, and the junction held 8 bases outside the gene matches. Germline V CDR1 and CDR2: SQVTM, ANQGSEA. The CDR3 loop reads CSVERPQGAGDTQYF. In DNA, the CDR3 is TGCAGCGTTGAACGGCCACAGGGGGCTGGAGATACGCAGTATTTT.

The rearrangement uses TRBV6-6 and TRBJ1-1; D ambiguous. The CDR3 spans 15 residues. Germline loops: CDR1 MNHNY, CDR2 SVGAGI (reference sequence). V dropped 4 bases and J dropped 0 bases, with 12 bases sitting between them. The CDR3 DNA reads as TGTGCCAGCAGTTCACCGATATACATGAACACTGAAGCTTTCTTT. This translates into CASSSPIYMNTEAFF.

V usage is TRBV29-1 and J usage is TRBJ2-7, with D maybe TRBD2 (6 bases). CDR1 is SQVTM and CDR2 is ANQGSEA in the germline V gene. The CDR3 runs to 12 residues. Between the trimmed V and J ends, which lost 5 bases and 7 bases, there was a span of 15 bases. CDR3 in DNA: TGCAGCGTTTGGCAGGGTGGGGGGGAGCAGTACTTC. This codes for CSVWQGGGEQYF.

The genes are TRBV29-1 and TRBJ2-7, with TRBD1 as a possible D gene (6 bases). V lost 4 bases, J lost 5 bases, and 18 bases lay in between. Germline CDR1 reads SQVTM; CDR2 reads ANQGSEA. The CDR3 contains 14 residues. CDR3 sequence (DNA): TGCAGCGTTGCGTCGAGGACAGACTCTAACGAGCAGTACTTC. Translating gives CSVASRTDSNEQYF.

CDR3 in DNA: TGTGCCAGCTCACAGACCGGGACTAGCGGGGGGGCCTACGAGCAGTACTTC. Protein sequence: CASSQTGTSGGAYEQYF. The rearrangement links TRBV18 to TRBJ2-7; 16 bases map to TRBD2. Germline-derived CDR1 and CDR2 are KGHSH and LQKENI. The CDR3 consists of 17 residues. V lost 4 bases and J lost 2; bases outside the gene matches: 5.

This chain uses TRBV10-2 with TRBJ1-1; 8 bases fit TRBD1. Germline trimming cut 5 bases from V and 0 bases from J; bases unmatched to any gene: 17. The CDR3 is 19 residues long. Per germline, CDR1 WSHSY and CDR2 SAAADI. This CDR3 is CASSKDRARRYTLNTEAFF. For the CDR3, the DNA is TGCGCCAGCAGTAAGGACAGGGCCCGCAGATATACTTTGAACACTGAAGCTTTCTTT.

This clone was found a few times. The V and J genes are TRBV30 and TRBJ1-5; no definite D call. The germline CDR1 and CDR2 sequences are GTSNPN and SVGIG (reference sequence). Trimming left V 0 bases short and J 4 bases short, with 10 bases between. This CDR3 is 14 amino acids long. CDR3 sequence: CAWSVQTRNQPQHF. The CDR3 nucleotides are TGTGCCTGGAGTGTACAGACGAGAAATCAGCCCCAGCATTTT.

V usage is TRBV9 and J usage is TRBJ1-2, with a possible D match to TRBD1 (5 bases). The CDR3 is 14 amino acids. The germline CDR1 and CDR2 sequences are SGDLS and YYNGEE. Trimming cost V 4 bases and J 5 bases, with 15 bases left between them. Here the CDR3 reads CASSSTLGTYGYTF. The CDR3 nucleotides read TGTGCCAGCAGCTCGACCTTAGGGACTTATGGCTACACCTTC.